The 11 T cell receptor beta chains below come from one sample, sequenced in a study of T cell responses to AZD1222 COVID-19 vaccine. Only in-frame clones appear in the TCRdb table, and some are missing; sequencing was by immunoSEQ multiplex PCR. Among over 85,000 clones listed, around 90% were seen once. The specimen was peripheral blood, collected 28 days after the second AZD1222 dose. These receptors all stem from an adult who received the AZD1222 COVID-19 vaccine.

This clone was seen only once. The chain links TRBV18 to TRBJ1-2; D is perhaps TRBD1 (5 bases). The germline CDR1 and CDR2 sequences are KGHSH and LQKENI. With 2 bases removed from V and 6 bases from J, the gap between germline ends came to 10 bases. The CDR3 has 13 amino acids. The CDR3, as DNA: TGTGCCAGCTCACCAGAGGGGAAGAATGGCTACACCTTC. Translated, it gives CASSPEGKNGYTF.

This chain links TRBV19 with TRBJ1-5; possible D gene TRBD1, 5 bases. Germline V gives CDR1 LNHDA, CDR2 SQIVND (reference sequence). V was clipped by 3 bases and J by 2 bases, with 11 bases between them. The CDR3 extends over 15 amino acids. CDR3 in DNA: TGTGCCAGTAGTATTGGAGGGGTGGGCAATCAGCCCCAGCATTTT. This encodes CASSIGGVGNQPQHF. The variable domain in full, completed from reference TRBV19 and TRBJ1-5, reads DGGITQSPKYLFRKEGQNVTLSCEQNLNHDAMYWYRQDPGQGLRLIYYSQIVNDFQKGDIAEGYSVSREKKESFPLTVTSAQKNPTAFYLCASSIGGVGNQPQHFGDGTRLSIL.

The rearrangement uses TRBV6-5 and TRBJ2-3; the D call may be TRBD1 or TRBD2 (5 bases each). This CDR3 spans 16 amino acids. Germline values: CDR1 MNHEY, CDR2 SVGAGI. V lost 0 bases and J lost 5, with 15 bases in between. The CDR3, as DNA: TGTGCCAGCAGTTACTCTCGGCCCTGGGGGAAAGATACGCAGTATTTT. Translating it yields CASSYSRPWGKDTQYF.

J is TRBJ2-7 and V is TRBV6-6, with 7 positions matching TRBD2. From germline, CDR1 is MNHNY and CDR2 SVGAGI (reference sequence). The CDR3 has 14 residues. The V gene end was trimmed by 6 bases and the J gene end by 0 bases; junction bases not matched to a gene: 5. CDR3 region: CASSTGTTSYEQYF. CDR3 DNA: TGTGCCAGCAGCACTGGGACTACCTCCTACGAGCAGTACTTC.

The chain is built from TRBV2 and TRBJ2-2; 9 bases are a match to TRBD2. The CDR3 covers 15 residues. V trimming: 6 bases; J trimming: 4 bases; junction bases outside the gene matches: 6. The germline V gene has CDR1 SNHLY and CDR2 FYNNEI. As DNA, the CDR3 is TGTGCCAGCAGCGGGAGCGGGAGGATCACCGGGGAGCTGTTTTTT. Protein: CASSGSGRITGELFF.

The rearrangement uses TRBV3-1 (or the pseudogene TRBV3-2) and TRBJ1-6; D perhaps matches TRBD1 (6 bases). V lost 4 bases and J 9 bases, leaving 7 bases between the germline ends. From germline, CDR1 is LGHDT and CDR2 YNNKEL (reference sequence). This CDR3 has 12 residues. The CDR3 sequence is CASSPRGSPLHF. DNA of the CDR3: TGTGCCAGCAGCCCCAGGGGTTCACCCCTCCACTTT.

This clone came up once. J is TRBJ1-2 and V is TRBV5-4; D is unclear. Trimming cost V 1 base and J 4 bases, with 11 bases left between them. The CDR3 runs to 14 residues. The germline V gene has CDR1 SGHNT and CDR2 YYREEE (reference sequence). The CDR3 protein is CASSLYDRFYGYTF. The CDR3 coding sequence is TGTGCCAGCAGCTTGTACGACCGGTTCTATGGCTACACCTTC.

This rearrangement joins TRBV7-8 to TRBJ2-7; no clear D. Germline values: CDR1 SGHVS, CDR2 FQNEAQ. V lost 2 bases and J lost 6, with 17 bases in between. This CDR3 spans 15 amino acids. This chain's CDR3 is CASSLTNNPIGEQYF. The CDR3 DNA reads TGTGCCAGCAGCTTAACGAATAATCCGATAGGCGAGCAGTACTTC.

The V gene is TRBV12-3 or TRBV12-4, the J gene TRBJ1-5, with unresolved D. Trimming stripped 6 bases from V and 11 bases from J, with 14 bases between. The CDR3 has 12 residues. CDR3 amino acids: CASRRAGEAQHF. CDR3 nucleotide sequence: TGTGCCAGCAGACGGGCCGGAGAAGCCCAGCATTTT.

The chain uses TRBV24-1 and TRBJ2-3, with TRBD1 as a possible D gene (6 bases). The CDR3 spans 15 residues. Germline V gene lookup returns CDR1 KGHDR and CDR2 SFDVKD. Deletions cut 3 bases from V and 0 bases from J, with 9 bases between. For the CDR3, the DNA is TGTGCCACCAGTGATCCTGGGGGCAGCACAGATACGCAGTATTTT. Encoded protein: CATSDPGGSTDTQYF.

The V call is TRBV7-3, the J call TRBJ2-2, with D perhaps matching TRBD1 or TRBD2 (6 bases each). The CDR3 length is 14 residues. Germline lookup yields CDR1 SGHTA and CDR2 FQGTGA. The V gene lost 3 bases and the J gene lost 2 bases, with 7 bases spanning the gap. The CDR3 nucleotides are TGTGCCAGCAGCTTCGGGGGCAACACCGGGGAGCTGTTTTTT. Its translation is CASSFGGNTGELFF. Drawing the rest from reference TRBV7-3 and TRBJ2-2, the complete variable domain is GAGVSQTPSNKVTEKGKYVELRCDPISGHTALYWYRQSLGQGPEFLIYFQGTGAADDSGLPNDRFFAVRPEGSVSTLKIQRTERGDSAVYLCASSFGGNTGELFFGEGSRLTVL.